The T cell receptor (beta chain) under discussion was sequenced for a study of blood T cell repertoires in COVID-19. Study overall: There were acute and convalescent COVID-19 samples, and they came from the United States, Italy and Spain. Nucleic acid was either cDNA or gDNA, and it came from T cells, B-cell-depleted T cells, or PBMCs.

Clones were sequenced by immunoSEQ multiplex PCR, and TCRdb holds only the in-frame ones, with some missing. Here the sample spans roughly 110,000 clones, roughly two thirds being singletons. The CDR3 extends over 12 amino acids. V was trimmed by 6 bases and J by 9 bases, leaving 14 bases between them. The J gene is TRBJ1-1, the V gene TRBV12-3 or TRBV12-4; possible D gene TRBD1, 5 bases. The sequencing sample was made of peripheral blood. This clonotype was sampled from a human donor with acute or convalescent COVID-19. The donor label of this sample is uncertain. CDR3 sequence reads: CASSPRAGQAFF. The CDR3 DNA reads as TGTGCCAGCAGCCCACGGGCAGGGCAAGCTTTCTTT.